The source of this T cell receptor beta chain is a study of blood T cell repertoires in COVID-19. Produced via immunoSEQ multiplex PCR; TCRdb's table is partial and in-frame only. The sample holds about 410,000 clones, roughly 88% seen once. Germline CDR1 reads LGHDT; CDR2 reads YNNKEL (reference sequence). The CDR3 is 16 amino acids. Trimming removed 2 bases from V and 3 bases from J, with 14 bases in between. This clonotype originated in a woman aged 30 to 39 with active or convalescent COVID-19. The chain has TRBV3-1 (or the pseudogene TRBV3-2) and TRBJ2-1; the D gene is possibly TRBD2 (7 bases). Sequencing was performed on peripheral blood. The CDR3 reads CASSQSGGGHYNEQFF. The CDR3 nucleotides are TGTGCCAGCAGCCAATCTGGCGGGGGCCACTACAATGAGCAGTTCTTC.